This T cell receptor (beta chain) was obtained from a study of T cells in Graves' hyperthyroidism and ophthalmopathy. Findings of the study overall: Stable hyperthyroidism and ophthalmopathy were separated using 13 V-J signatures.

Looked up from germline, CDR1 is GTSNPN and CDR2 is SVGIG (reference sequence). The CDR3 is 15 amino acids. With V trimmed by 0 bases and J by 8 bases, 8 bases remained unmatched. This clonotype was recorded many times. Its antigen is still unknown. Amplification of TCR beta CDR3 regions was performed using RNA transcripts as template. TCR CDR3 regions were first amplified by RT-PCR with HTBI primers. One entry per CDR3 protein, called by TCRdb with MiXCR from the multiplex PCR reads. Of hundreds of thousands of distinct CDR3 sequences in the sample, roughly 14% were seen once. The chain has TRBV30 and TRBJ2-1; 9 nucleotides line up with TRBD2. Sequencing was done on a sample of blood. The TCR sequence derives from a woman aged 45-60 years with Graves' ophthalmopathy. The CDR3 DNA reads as TGTGCCTGGAGTGTAAATAGCGGGAGTTGGGATGAGCAGTTCTTC. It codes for CAWSVNSGSWDEQFF.